A selection of T cell receptor beta chains follows, all from one sample in a study of early T cells in non-severe SARS-CoV-2 infection. TCRdb re-derived calls from the 5' RACE reads in MiXCR, one entry per CDR3 protein. The sample has tens of thousands of distinct CDR3 sequences, about 6.4% seen once; the top ten hold approximately 5.5%. The sample consisted of whole blood, taken at baseline. These receptors all stem from an adult who was a healthcare worker with PCR-confirmed SARS-CoV-2 infection or an uninfected control (not recorded which). CDR3s include the opening cysteine and the closing phenylalanine or tryptophan. The D gene is left open where the match is weak. Size values are once, few and many counts, or a class for expanded clones, and some rows have none.

few,NA,TRBJ2-5,TRBV25-1,CASLRDCQETQYF,TGCGCCAGCCTGAGGGACTGCCAAGAGACCCAGTACTTC
many,TRBD1,TRBJ2-7,TRBV11-1,CASSARDRAFHEQYF,TGTGCCAGCAGCGCCCGGGACAGGGCATTCCACGAGCAGTACTTC
NA,NA,TRBJ2-2,TRBV6-2/TRBV6-3,CASSYSRRTNTGELFF,TGTGCCAGCAGTTACTCGAGACGGACGAACACCGGGGAGCTGTTTTTT
many,TRBD2,TRBJ2-6,TRBV19,CASRLAGLHSGANVLTF,TGTGCCAGTCGACTAGCGGGGCTTCACTCTGGGGCCAACGTCCTGACTTTC
few,NA,TRBJ2-3,TRBV7-2,CASSIYGTAPPQYF,TGTGCCAGCAGCATCTACGGGACGGCCCCACCGCAGTATTTT
few,NA,TRBJ1-2,TRBV6-5,CASSLINGDYGYTF,TGTGCCAGCAGTCTGATTAATGGGGACTATGGCTACACCTTC
NA,NA,TRBJ2-3,TRBV12-3/TRBV12-4,CASSLDRNTQYF,TGTGCCAGCAGTTTGGACAGAAATACGCAGTATTTT
few,NA,TRBJ2-7,TRBV29-1,CSVEGTGGTGQYF,TGCAGCGTTGAAGGGACAGGTGGGACTGGGCAGTACTTC
many,NA,TRBJ1-5,TRBV6-6,CASSPWGAVGQPQHF,TGTGCCAGCAGTCCATGGGGGGCAGTGGGTCAGCCCCAGCATTTT
many,NA,TRBJ2-7,TRBV4-2,CASSQDLGGTYEQYF,TGTGCCAGCAGCCAAGATCTTGGGGGTACCTACGAGCAGTACTTC
NA,NA,TRBJ2-3,TRBV10-3,CATGGSERADTQYF,TGTGCCACTGGGGGGAGCGAGAGGGCAGATACGCAGTATTTT
few,NA,TRBJ2-5,TRBV30,CAWSVQETQYF,TGTGCCTGGAGTGTACAAGAGACCCAGTACTTC
many,NA,TRBJ2-2,TRBV11-3,CASSSPRYTGELFF,TGTGCCAGCAGTTCGCCACGGTACACCGGGGAGCTGTTTTTT
many,NA,TRBJ2-7,TRBV4-2,CASSQVEDNTYEQYF,TGTGCCAGCAGCCAAGTAGAGGACAACACCTACGAGCAGTACTTC
many,NA,TRBJ2-3,TRBV5-1,CASSLGRSTDTQYF,TGCGCCAGCAGCTTGGGGAGGTCCACAGATACGCAGTATTTT
NA,TRBD1,TRBJ1-2,TRBV5-1,CASSFGLRGTGNYGYTF,TGCGCCAGCAGCTTCGGGTTGCGAGGGACAGGCAACTATGGCTACACCTTC